This T cell receptor (beta chain) was sequenced for a study of T cells after yellow fever vaccination. Study at large: SMART-Seq v4 Ultra Low Input prepared the low-cell-number fractions.

This clonotype was seen more than once but under ten times. TCRdb re-called the 5' RACE reads with MiXCR, one entry per CDR3 protein. This sample has about 210,000 distinct CDR3 sequences, with over 6.5% found just once. The CDR3 covers 15 residues. V shed 5 bases, J shed 2 bases, and the junction held 3 bases outside the gene matches. The TCR comes from a man aged 30 to 39 who received the YFV17D yellow fever vaccine. The rearrangement joins TRBV12-3 or TRBV12-4 to TRBJ2-3; 11 nucleotides align to TRBD2. Sample: CD4+ T cells sorted from PBMCs, taken on the day of the yellow fever booster vaccination. The CDR3 DNA sequence: TGTGCCAGCAGTGGGACTAGCGGTTACACAGATACGCAGTATTTT. Its translation: CASSGTSGYTDTQYF.